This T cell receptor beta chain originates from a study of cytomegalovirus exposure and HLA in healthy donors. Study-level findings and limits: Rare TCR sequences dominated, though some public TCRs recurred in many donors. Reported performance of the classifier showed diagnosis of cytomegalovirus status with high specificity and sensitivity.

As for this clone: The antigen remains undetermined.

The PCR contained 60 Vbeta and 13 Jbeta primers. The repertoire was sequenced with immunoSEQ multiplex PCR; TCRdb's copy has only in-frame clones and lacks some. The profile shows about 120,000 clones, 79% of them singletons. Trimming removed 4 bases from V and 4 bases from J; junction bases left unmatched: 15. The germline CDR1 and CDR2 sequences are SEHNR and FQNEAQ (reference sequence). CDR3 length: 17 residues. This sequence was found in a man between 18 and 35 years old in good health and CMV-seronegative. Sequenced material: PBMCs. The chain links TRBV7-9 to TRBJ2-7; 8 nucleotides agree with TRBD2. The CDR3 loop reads CASSSPSSGGTVYEQYF. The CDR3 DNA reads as TGTGCCAGCAGCTCGCCCTCTTCGGGAGGGACTGTTTACGAGCAGTACTTC.